This TCR beta chain was recovered during a study of post-analysis software for immune sequencing data. Study observations and caveats: There was significantly lower normalized Chao1 diversity in multiple sclerosis patients than in controls. Roughly five TRBV segments were more frequent in patients than controls; TRBV5-6, TRBV5-1 and TRBV20-1 belonged to this group.

Prepared libraries of TCR beta cDNA carried unique molecular identifiers. The T cell input of roughly 0.9 to 11 million gave 400,000 to 500,000 cDNA molecules. TCRdb reprocessed the PCR reads via MiXCR and lists one record per CDR3 protein. Of 750,000 to 950,000 distinct CDR3 sequences listed, about 50% were seen once; the top ten hold roughly 4.4%. This CDR3 is built from 14 residues. Germline V gives CDR1 ENHRY, CDR2 SYGVKD. V was trimmed by 2 bases and J by 0 bases, leaving 8 bases between them. This clonotype was counted only a few times. Its antigen remains unknown. The receptor was derived from a girl aged 5 to 17 with multiple sclerosis. The chain recombines TRBV10-3 with TRBJ2-7; D uncertain. The sequenced material came from blood. The CDR3 reads CAISEDGSSYEQYF. Here the CDR3 DNA reads TGTGCCATCAGTGAGGACGGCAGCTCCTACGAGCAGTACTTC.